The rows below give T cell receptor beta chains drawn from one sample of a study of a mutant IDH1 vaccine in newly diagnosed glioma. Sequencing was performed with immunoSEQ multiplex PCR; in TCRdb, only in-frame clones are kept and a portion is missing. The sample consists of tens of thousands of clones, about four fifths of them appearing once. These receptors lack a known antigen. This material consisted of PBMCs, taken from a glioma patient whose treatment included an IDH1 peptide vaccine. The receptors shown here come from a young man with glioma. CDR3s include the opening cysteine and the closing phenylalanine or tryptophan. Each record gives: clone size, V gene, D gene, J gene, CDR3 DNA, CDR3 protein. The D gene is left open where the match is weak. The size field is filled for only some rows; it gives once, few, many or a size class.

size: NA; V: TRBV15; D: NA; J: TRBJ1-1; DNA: TGTGCCACCAGCACCCACCCCGGGCAAGGGATTAGGACTGAAGCTTTCTTT; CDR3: CATSTHPGQGIRTEAFF
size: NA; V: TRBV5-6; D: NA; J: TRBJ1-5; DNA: TGTGCCAGCAGCCAAAACAGGGCATGGGACCCGGCCCAGCATTTT; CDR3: CASSQNRAWDPAQHF
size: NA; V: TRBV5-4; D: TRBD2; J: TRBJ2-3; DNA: TGTGCCAGCAGCTCGGGACTAGCGATAGATACGCAGTATTTT; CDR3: CASSSGLAIDTQYF
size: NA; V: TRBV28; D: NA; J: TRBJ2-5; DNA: TGTGCCAGCAGTAACGGGGACGGATGGGCCCAGTACTTC; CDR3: CASSNGDGWAQYF
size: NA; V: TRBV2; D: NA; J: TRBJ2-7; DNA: TGTGCCAGCAGTGAAGATTCAGGGGACGAGCAGTACTTC; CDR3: CASSEDSGDEQYF
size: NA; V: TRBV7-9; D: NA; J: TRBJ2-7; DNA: TGTGCCAGCAGCTTAATGGGGGGTTCCTACGAGCAGTACTTC; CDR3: CASSLMGGSYEQYF
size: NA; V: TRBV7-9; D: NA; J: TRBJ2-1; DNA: TGTGCCAGCAGCCTATTCGGGCACAATGAGCAGTTCTTC; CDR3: CASSLFGHNEQFF
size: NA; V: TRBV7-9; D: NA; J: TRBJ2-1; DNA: TGTGCCAGCAGCTTAGTGAGGGCTGGAAATGAGCAGTTCTTC; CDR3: CASSLVRAGNEQFF
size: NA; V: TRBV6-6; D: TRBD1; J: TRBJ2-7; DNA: TGTGCCAGCAGTCTCGGGACAGGGGGAACGGAGCAGTACTTC; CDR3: CASSLGTGGTEQYF
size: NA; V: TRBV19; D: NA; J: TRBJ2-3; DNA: TGTGCCAGTGGAAGAGATACGCAGTATTTT; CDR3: CASGRDTQYF
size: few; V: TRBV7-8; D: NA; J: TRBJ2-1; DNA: TGTGCCAGCAGCTTAGGTTTGGGACGAGGTCGCAATGAGCAGTTCTTC; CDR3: CASSLGLGRGRNEQFF
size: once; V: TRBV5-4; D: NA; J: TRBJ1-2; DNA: TGTGCCAGCAGCTTGGACGGAAGAAAGCCTGGGGGGGGTGGCTACACCTTC; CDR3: CASSLDGRKPGGGGYTF
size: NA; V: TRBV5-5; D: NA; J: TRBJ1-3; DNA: TGTGCCAGAAGCTTGAGAAGGTTCTCTGGAAACACCATATATTTT; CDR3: CARSLRRFSGNTIYF
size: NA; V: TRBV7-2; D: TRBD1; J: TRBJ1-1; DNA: TGTGCCAGCATCGCGCGTGGGACAGGGGGCACTGAAGCTTTCTTT; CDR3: CASIARGTGGTEAFF
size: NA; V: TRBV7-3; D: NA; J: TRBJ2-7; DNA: TGTGCCAGCAGCTCAGGCGCCGGGGGGCCGGAAGGGCAGTACTTC; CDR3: CASSSGAGGPEGQYF
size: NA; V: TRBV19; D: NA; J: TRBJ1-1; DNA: TGTGCCAGTAGTGGGCAGGGAAGAATCACTGAAGCTTTCTTT; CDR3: CASSGQGRITEAFF
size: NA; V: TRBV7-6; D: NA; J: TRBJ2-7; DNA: TGTGCCAGCAGCGCACCGCCCGGGGACGAGCAGTACTTC; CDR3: CASSAPPGDEQYF
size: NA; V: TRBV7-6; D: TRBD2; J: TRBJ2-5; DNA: TGTGCCAGCAGCCTGGGACTAGCGGGGGGCGGGGAGACCCAGTACTTC; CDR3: CASSLGLAGGGETQYF
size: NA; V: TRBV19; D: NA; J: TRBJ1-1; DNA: TGTGCCAGTAGTAGACTGACGGGAAGAGCTTCGAACACTGAAGCTTTCTTT; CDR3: CASSRLTGRASNTEAFF
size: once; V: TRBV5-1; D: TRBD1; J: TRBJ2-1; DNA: TGCGCCAGCAGCGAAGGGACAGACAATGAGCAGTTCTTC; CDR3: CASSEGTDNEQFF
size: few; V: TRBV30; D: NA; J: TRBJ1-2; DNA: TGTGCCTGGAAGGGGGTGAACGTTGGCTACACCTTC; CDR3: CAWKGVNVGYTF
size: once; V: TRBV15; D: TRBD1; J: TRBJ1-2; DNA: TGTGCCACCAGCAGAGTCACAGGGACAGCTAACTATGGCTACACCTTC; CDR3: CATSRVTGTANYGYTF
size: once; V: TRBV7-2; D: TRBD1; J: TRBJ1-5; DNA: TGTGCCAGCAGCTTAGTATACAGGGGGGATCAGCCCCAGCATTTT; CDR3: CASSLVYRGDQPQHF
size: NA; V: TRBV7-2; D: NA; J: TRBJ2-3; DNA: TGTGCCAGCAGCCAGTACAGGGGGGGTATGGCAGATACGCAGTATTTT; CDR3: CASSQYRGGMADTQYF
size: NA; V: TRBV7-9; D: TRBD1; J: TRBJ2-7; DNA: TGTGCCAGCAGCTTAGAGATACCCGGACAGGGGCCATCCGAGGAGCAGTACTTC; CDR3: CASSLEIPGQGPSEEQYF
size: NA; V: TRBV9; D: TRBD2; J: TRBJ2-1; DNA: TGTGCCAGCAGCGTAGAGGGACTAGCAAACAATGAGCAGTTCTTC; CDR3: CASSVEGLANNEQFF
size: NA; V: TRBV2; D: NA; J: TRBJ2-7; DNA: TGTGCCAGCAAGGGGGGGACAGCCTCCTACGAGCAGTACTTC; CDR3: CASKGGTASYEQYF
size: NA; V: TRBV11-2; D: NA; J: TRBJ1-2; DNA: TGTGCCAGCAGCCCTCCTTTTCAGGGAAGGGGAAACTATGGCTACACCTTC; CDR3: CASSPPFQGRGNYGYTF
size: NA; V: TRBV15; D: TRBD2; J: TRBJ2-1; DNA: TGTGCCACCAGCAGGCGGGAGGGTAGTCGGAATGAGCAGTTCTTC; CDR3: CATSRREGSRNEQFF
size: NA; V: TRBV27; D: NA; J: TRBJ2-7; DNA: TGTGCCAGCCAGAACTACGAGCAGTACTTC; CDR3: CASQNYEQYF
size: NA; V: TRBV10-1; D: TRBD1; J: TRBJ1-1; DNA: TGCGCCAGCAGTGGAAGACAGGGACCGAACACTGAAGCTTTCTTT; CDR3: CASSGRQGPNTEAFF
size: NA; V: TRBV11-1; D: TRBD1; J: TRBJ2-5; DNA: TGTGCCAGCAGCTTAGCCCTATCAACAGGGGAAGAGACCCAGTACTTC; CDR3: CASSLALSTGEETQYF
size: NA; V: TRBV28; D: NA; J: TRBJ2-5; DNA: TGTGCCAGCAGTGCCCCACAGGGGGGGTCGACAGAGACCCAGTACTTC; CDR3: CASSAPQGGSTETQYF
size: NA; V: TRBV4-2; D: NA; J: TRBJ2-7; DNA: TGTGCCAGCAGCTTGGCGGTCCGAGGGGAGCAGTACTTC; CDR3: CASSLAVRGEQYF
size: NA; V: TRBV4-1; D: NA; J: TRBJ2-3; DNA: TGCGCCAGCAGACAAGATCTTCCGTCAGATACGCAGTATTTT; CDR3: CASRQDLPSDTQYF
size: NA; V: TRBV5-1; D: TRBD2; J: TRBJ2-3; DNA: TGCGCCAGCAGCCTGACTAGCGGCTACCTCACAGATACGCAGTATTTT; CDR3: CASSLTSGYLTDTQYF
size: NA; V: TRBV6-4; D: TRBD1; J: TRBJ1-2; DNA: TGTGCTAGCGGGAGACAGGGCTTGGACTATGGCTACACCTTC; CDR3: CASGRQGLDYGYTF
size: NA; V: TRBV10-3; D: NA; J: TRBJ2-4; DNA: TGTGCCATCAGGGACAGTCTAGCCAAAAACATTCAGTACTTC; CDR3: CAIRDSLAKNIQYF
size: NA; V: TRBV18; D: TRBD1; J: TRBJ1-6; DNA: TGTGCCAGCTCACCCCTGGGACAGGCGGGCTCCTATAATTCACCCCTCCACTTT; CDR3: CASSPLGQAGSYNSPLHF
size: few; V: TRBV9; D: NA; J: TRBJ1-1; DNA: TGTGCCAGCAGCGTAGAGTGGAACACTGAAGCTTTCTTT; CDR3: CASSVEWNTEAFF
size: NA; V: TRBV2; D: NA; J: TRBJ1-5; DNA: TGTGCCAGCCGGAACGAAGGCAATCAGCCCCAGCATTTT; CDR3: CASRNEGNQPQHF
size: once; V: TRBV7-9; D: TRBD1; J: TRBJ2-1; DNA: TGTGCCAGCAGCTCAGGACAGGGTTCCTACAATGAGCAGTTCTTC; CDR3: CASSSGQGSYNEQFF
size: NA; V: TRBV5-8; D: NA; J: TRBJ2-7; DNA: TGTGCCAGCAGCTTGGTGCAGGGACTCGAATTCTCCTACGAGCAGTACTTC; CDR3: CASSLVQGLEFSYEQYF
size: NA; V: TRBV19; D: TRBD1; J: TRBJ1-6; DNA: TGTGCCAGTAGGCCACAGGGGGTGATTTCACCCCTCCACTTT; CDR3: CASRPQGVISPLHF
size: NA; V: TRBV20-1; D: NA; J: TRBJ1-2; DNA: TGCAGCCCGGGACGGCACTATGGCTACACCTTC; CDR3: CSPGRHYGYTF
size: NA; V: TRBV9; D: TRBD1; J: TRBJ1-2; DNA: TGTGCCAGCAGCGCCGACAGGGTTCACCTCTATGGCTACACCTTC; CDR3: CASSADRVHLYGYTF
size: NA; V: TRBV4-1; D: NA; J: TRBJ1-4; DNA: TGCGCCAGCAGCCAAGGTTATGGCCCTAATGAAAAACTGTTTTTT; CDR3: CASSQGYGPNEKLFF
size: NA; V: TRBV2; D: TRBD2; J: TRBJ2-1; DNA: TGTGCCAGCAGTGAAGCGGGGGGGTTTGTTGAGCAGTTCTTC; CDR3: CASSEAGGFVEQFF
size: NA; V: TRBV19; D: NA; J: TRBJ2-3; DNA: TGTGCCAGTAGTATTGGGAGTGGGTGGTCAGATACGCAGTATTTT; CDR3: CASSIGSGWSDTQYF
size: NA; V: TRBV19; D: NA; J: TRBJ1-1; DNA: TGTGCCAGTAGTATGAACACTGAAGCTTTCTTT; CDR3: CASSMNTEAFF
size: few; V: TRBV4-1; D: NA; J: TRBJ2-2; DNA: TGCGCCAGCAGCCAAGAGCCGAGACAGTCTCACGGGGAGCTGTTTTTT; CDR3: CASSQEPRQSHGELFF
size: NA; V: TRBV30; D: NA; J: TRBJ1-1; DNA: TGTGCCTGGAGTGTACATTTGGGGGGGGCGCGGGACACTGAAGCTTTCTTT; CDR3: CAWSVHLGGARDTEAFF
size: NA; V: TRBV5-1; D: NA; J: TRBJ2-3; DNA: TGCGCCAGCAGCCCTAGGGGGGGTGGCACAGATACGCAGTATTTT; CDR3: CASSPRGGGTDTQYF
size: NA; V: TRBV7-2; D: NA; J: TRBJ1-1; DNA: TGTGCCAGCAGCCCAAATGGGGGATTT; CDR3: CASSPNGGF
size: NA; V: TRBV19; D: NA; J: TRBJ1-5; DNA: TGTGCCAGCGAAGACGTAGTAGGGTCTCAGCCCCAGCATTTT; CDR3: CASEDVVGSQPQHF
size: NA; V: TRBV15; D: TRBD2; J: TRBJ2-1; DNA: TGTGCCACCAGTCTCCTAGCGGGCAACAATGAGCAGTTCTTC; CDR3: CATSLLAGNNEQFF
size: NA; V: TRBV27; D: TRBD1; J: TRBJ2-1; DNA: TGTGCCAGCAGTCCGGCGGGACAGGGATCCTACAATGAGCAGTTCTTC; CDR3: CASSPAGQGSYNEQFF
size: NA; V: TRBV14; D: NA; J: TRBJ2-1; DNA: TGTGCCAGCAGCCAAGGGACTCTTTTCTCCAATGAGCAGTTCTTC; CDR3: CASSQGTLFSNEQFF
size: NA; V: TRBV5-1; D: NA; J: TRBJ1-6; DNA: TGCGCCAGCAGCCCTACAGGGTATAATTCACCCCTCCACTTT; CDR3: CASSPTGYNSPLHF